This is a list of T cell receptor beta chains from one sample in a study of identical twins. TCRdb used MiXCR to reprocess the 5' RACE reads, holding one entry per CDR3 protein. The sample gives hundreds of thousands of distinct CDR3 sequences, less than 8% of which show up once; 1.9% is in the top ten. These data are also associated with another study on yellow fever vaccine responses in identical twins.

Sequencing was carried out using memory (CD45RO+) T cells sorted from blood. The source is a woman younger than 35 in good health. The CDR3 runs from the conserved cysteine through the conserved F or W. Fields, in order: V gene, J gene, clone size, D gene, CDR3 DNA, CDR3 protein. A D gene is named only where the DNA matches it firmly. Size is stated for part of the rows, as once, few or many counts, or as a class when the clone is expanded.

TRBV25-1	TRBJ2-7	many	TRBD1	TGTGCCAGCAGTGATCCAGGGGGTGACTCCTACGAGCAGTACTTC	CASSDPGGDSYEQYF
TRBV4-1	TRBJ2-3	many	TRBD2	TGCGCCAGCAGCCCTCTAGCGGGGTCTAGCACAGATACGCAGTATTTT	CASSPLAGSSTDTQYF
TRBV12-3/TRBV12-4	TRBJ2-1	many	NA	TGTGCCAGCAGTTTTGAGACAGGAGAGCAGTTCTTC	CASSFETGEQFF
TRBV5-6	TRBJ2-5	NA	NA	TGTGCCAGGGGCCCCGGGGCCCCCCCCGAGACCCAGTACTTC	CARGPGAPPETQYF
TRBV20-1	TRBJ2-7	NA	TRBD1	TGCAGTGCTAGAGATCGAATTACAGGGGGCAAGGAGCAGTACTTC	CSARDRITGGKEQYF
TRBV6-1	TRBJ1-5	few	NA	TGTGCCAGCACTATTGACAATAGCAATCAGCCCCAGCATTTT	CASTIDNSNQPQHF
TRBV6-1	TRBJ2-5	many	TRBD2	TGTGCCAGCAGTACCACTAGCGCGAAGGAGACCCAGTACTTC	CASSTTSAKETQYF
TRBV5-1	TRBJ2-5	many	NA	TGCGCCAGCAGCTTACACTCGAACCAAGAGACCCAGTACTTC	CASSLHSNQETQYF
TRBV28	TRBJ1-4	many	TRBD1	TGTGCCAGCAGTGAAACCGGGACAGGGAAGGAAAAACTGTTTTTT	CASSETGTGKEKLFF
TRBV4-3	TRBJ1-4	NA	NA	TGCGCCAGCAGCCAAGATCCCCCCGGGAGTAACGAAAAACTGTTTTTT	CASSQDPPGSNEKLFF
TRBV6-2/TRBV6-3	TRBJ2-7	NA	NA	TGTGCCAGCAGTGACCCGACAGGAATTGCCTACGAGCAGTACTTC	CASSDPTGIAYEQYF
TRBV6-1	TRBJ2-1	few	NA	TGTGCCAGCAGCCCCAGGGCCGGCTCCTACAATGAGCAGTTCTTC	CASSPRAGSYNEQFF
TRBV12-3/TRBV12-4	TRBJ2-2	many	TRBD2	TGTGCCAGCAGTTTAACTAGCGTGACCACCGGGGAGCTGTTTTTT	CASSLTSVTTGELFF
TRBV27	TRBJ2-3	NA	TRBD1	TGTGCCAGCAGTTTAAGCCGGGACAGGGTTACCCCGACAGATACGCAGTATTTT	CASSLSRDRVTPTDTQYF
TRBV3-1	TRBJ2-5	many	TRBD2	TGTGCCAGCAGTCGACAGACTAGCGGGGGGTCAGAGACCCAGTACTTC	CASSRQTSGGSETQYF
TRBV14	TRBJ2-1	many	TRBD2	TGTGCCAGCAGCCTATGGACTAGCGGGAGGGACAATGAGCAGTTCTTC	CASSLWTSGRDNEQFF
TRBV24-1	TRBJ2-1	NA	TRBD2	TGTGCCACCAGTGATCCGGGACTAGCGGGAGCGACTGAGCAGTTCTTC	CATSDPGLAGATEQFF
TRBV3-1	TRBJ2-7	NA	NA	TGTGCCAGCAGCCAAGATATGGCCAGCTACGAGCAGTACTTC	CASSQDMASYEQYF
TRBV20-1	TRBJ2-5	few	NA	TGCAGTGCTAGAACGGCAGAGACCCAGTACTTC	CSARTAETQYF
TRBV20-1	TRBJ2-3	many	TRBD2	TGCAGTGCTCCCATAGCGGGGGGGGCAGCAGATACGCAGTATTTT	CSAPIAGGAADTQYF
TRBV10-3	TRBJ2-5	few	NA	TGTGCCATAAGACAGCAAGAGACCCAGTACTTC	CAIRQQETQYF
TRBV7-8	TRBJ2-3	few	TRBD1	TGTGCCAGTGGACAGGGTGGAGCAGATACGCAGTATTTT	CASGQGGADTQYF
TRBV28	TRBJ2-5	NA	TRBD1	TGTGCCAGCAGTTGGTCTTACACAGCGGGTCTGGAGGGACAGGCACAAGAGACCCAGTACTTC	CASSWSYTAGLEGQAQETQYF
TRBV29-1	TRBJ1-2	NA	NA	TGCAGCGCGGATTTGGCAGCCACCGACCATGGCTACACCTTC	CSADLAATDHGYTF
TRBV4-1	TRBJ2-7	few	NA	TGCGCCAGCAGCCAAGAAGCAGTCGGGGCCCACGAGCAGTACTTC	CASSQEAVGAHEQYF
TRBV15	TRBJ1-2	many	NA	TGTGCCACCAGCAGAGGACAGGCGGCGACCCAGGATAGCTACACCTTC	CATSRGQAATQDSYTF
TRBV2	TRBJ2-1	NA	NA	TGTGCCAGCAGTGAAGGCCGGGTCGGTGAGCAGTTCTTC	CASSEGRVGEQFF
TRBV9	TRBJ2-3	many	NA	TGTGCCAGCAGCGTAGGAAGGGGGTTGATAGATACGCAGTATTTT	CASSVGRGLIDTQYF
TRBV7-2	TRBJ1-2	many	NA	TGTGCCAGCAGCTCACAGACAGTGCTCTATGGCTACACCTTC	CASSSQTVLYGYTF
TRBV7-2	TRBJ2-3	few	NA	TGTGCCAGCGGAGCTTATGCGGGGGCCTCGAGGATTACGCAGTATTTT	CASGAYAGASRITQYF
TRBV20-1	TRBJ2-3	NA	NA	TGCAGTGCTCTTTACACAGATACGCAGTATTTT	CSALYTDTQYF
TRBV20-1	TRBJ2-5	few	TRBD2	TGCAGTGCTAGTAGCGGGGTGCAAGAGACCCAGTACTTC	CSASSGVQETQYF
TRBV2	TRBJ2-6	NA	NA	TGTGCCAGCGAACAAGGGGCTGGGGCCAACGTCCTGACTTTC	CASEQGAGANVLTF
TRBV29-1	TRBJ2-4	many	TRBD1	TGCAGCGTTGAACAGGGTGCGGACAGGGGGACCAAAAACATTCAGTACTTC	CSVEQGADRGTKNIQYF
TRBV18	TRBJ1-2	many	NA	TGTGCCAGCCCCATTCCCGGCAGGGATGGCTACACCTTC	CASPIPGRDGYTF
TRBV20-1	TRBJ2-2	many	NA	TGCAGTGCTAGACCCGATGTTGGGAACACCGGGGAGCTGTTTTTT	CSARPDVGNTGELFF
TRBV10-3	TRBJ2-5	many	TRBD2	TGTGCCATCAGTGAGACGGGCCTAGCGGAAGAGACCCAGTACTTC	CAISETGLAEETQYF
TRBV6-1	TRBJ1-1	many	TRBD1	TGTGCCAGCAATGAACCGGGACAGGGGCGGAACACTGAAGCTTTCTTT	CASNEPGQGRNTEAFF
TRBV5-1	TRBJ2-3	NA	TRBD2	TGCGCCAGCAGCTTGGCCTCCGGGAGGGCCGTCGGGAATACGCAGTATTTT	CASSLASGRAVGNTQYF
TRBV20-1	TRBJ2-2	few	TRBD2	TGCAGTGCTAGGATCCTAGCGGGGGGTTACGGGGAGCTGTTTTTT	CSARILAGGYGELFF
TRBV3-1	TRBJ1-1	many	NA	TGTGCCAGCAGCCAATTTAACAGGCTAAAATTGGATGCTTTCTTT	CASSQFNRLKLDAFF
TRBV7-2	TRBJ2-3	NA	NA	TGTGCCAGCAGCTACAAGGGGGGGTCTAGCGGAGCCGATACGCAGTATTTT	CASSYKGGSSGADTQYF
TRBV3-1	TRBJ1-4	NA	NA	TGTGCCAGCAGCCGAGGGGGGGGTTTAGGCGAAAAACTGTTTTTT	CASSRGGGLGEKLFF
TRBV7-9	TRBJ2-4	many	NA	TGTGCCAGCAGCTTAGCGCTACCCTCCAAAAACATTCAGTACTTC	CASSLALPSKNIQYF
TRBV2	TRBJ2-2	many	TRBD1	TGTGCCAGCTCTCCCCTCGGGACAGTGAACACCGGGGAGCTGTTTTTT	CASSPLGTVNTGELFF
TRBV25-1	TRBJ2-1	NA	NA	TGTGCCAGTTATGAGGGATCCGGTGAGCAGTTCTTC	CASYEGSGEQFF
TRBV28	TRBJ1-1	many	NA	TGTGCCAGCAGTCTCCAGAAGGGCAGCACTGAAGCTTTCTTT	CASSLQKGSTEAFF
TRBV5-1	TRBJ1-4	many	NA	TGCGCCAGCAGCCTCAACACAGACCTACGGAAACTGTTTTTT	CASSLNTDLRKLFF
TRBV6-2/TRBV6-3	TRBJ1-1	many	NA	TGTGCCAGCTCTCCTCATGCAGGGGTGGACACTGAAGCTTTCTTT	CASSPHAGVDTEAFF
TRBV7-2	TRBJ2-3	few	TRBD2	TGTGCCAGCAGTTCGGGGAGGGGCTCGAGCACAGATACGCAGTATTTT	CASSSGRGSSTDTQYF
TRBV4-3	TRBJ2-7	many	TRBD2	TGCGCCAGCAGCCAAGATTTGGGGACTAGCGTCTCCGAGCAGTACTTC	CASSQDLGTSVSEQYF
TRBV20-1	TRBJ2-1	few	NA	TGCAGTGCTAGGCCCCAGGGTTACAATGAGCAGTTCTTC	CSARPQGYNEQFF
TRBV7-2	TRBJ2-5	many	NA	TGTGCCAGCAGCTTAGTCAGGCTCACTCAAGAGACCCAGTACTTC	CASSLVRLTQETQYF
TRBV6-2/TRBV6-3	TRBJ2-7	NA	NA	TGTGCCATAAGTAGAGCACTATTCACCTACGAGCAGTACTTC	CAISRALFTYEQYF
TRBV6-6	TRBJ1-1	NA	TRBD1	TGTGCCAGCAGTCTCTCCGACAGGGGAGCTTTCTTT	CASSLSDRGAFF